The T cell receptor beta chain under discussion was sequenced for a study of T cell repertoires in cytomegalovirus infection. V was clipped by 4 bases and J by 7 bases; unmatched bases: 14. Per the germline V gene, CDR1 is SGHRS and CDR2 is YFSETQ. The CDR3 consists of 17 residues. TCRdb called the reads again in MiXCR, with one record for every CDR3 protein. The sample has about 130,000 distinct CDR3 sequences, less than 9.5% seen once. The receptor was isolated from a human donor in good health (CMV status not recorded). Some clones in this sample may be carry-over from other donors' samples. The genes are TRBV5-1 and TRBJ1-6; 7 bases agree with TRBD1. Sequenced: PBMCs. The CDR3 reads CASSVGPEGQRNSPLHF. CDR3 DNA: TGCGCCAGCAGCGTCGGCCCCGAGGGACAGAGAAATTCACCCCTCCACTTT. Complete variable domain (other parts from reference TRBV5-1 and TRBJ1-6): KAGVTQTPRYLIKTRGQQVTLSCSPISGHRSVSWYQQTPGQGLQFLFEYFSETQRNKGNFPGRFSGRQFSNSRSEMNVSTLELGDSALYLCASSVGPEGQRNSPLHFGNGTRLTVT.